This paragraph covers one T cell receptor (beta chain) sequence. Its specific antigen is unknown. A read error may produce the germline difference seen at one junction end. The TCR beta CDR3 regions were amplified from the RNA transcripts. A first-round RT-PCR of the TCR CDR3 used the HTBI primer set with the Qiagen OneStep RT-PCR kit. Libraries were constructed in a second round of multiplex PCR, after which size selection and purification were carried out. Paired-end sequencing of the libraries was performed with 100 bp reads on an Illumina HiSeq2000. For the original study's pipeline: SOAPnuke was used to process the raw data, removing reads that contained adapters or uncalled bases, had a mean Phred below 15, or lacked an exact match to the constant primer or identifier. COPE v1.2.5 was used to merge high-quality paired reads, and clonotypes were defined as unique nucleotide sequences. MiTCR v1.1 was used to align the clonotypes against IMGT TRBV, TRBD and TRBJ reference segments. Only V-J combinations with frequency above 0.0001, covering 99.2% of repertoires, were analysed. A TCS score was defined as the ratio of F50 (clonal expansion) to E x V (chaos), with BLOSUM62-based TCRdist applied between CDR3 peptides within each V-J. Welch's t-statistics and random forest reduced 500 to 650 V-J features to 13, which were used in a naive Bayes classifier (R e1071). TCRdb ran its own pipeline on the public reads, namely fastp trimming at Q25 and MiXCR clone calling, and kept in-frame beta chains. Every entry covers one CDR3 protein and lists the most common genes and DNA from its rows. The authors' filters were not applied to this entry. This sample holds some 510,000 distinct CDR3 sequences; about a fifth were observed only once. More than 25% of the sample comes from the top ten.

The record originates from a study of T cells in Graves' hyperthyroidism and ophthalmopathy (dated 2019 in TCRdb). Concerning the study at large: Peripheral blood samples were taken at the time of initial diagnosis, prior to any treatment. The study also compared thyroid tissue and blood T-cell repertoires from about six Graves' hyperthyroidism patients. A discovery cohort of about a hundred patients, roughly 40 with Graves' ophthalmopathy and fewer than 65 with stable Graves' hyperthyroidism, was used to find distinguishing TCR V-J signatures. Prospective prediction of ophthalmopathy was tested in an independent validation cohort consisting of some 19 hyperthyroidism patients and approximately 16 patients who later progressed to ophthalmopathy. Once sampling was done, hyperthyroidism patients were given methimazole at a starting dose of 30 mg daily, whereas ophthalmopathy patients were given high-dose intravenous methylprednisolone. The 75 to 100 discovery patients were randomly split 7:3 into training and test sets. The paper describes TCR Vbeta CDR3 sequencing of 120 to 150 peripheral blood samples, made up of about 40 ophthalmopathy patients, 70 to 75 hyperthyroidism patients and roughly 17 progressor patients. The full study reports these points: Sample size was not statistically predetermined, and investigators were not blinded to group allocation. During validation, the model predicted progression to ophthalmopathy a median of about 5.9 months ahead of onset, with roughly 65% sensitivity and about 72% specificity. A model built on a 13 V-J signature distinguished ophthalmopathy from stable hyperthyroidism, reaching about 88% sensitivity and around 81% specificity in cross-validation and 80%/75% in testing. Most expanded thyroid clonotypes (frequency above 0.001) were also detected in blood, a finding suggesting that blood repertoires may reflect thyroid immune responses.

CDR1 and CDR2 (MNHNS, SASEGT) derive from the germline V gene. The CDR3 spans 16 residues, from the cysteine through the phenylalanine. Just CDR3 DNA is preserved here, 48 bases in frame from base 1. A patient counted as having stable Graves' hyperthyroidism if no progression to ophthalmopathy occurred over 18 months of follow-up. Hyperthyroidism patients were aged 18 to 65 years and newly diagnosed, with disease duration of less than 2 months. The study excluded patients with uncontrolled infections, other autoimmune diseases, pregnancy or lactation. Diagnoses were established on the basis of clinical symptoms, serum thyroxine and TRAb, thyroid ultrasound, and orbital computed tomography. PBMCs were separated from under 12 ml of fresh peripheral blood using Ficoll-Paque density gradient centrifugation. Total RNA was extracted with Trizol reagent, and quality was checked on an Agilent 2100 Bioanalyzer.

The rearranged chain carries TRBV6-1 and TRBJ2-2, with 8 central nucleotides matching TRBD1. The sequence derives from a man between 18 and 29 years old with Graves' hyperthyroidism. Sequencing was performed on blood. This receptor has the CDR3 CASSIQGGMDSGDLFF. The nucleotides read TGTGCCAGTAGCATACAGGGGGGTATGGACTCCGGGGATCTGTTTTTT.